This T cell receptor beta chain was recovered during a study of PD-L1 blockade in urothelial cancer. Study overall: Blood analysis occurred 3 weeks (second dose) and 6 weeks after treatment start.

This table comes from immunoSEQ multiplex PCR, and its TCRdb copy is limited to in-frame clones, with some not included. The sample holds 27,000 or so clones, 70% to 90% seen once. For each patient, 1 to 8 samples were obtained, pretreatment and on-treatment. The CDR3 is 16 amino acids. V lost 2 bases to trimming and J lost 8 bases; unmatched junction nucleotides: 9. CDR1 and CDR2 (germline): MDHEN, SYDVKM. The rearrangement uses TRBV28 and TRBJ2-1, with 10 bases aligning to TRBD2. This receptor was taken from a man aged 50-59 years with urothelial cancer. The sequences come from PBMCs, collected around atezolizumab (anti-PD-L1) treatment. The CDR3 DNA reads TGTGCCAGCAGTTTAACCACGGCTAGCGGGAGCGATGAGCAGTTCTTC. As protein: CASSLTTASGSDEQFF.